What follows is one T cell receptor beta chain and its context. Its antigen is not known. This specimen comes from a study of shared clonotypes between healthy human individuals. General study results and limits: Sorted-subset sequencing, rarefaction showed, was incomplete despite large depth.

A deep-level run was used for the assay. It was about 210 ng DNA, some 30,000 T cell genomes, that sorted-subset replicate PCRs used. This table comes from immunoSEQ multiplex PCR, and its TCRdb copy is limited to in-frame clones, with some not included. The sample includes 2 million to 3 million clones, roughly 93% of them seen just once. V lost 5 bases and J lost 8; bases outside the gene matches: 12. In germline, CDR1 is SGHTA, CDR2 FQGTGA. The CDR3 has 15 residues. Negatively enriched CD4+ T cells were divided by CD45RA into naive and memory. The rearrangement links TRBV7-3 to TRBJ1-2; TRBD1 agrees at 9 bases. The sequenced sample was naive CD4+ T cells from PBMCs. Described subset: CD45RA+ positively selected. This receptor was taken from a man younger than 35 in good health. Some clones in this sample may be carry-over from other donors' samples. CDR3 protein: CASSLTGQGSQGYTF. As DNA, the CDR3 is TGTGCCAGCAGCCTGACCGGACAGGGGAGCCAGGGCTACACCTTC.